A single sample gave rise to the 3 T cell receptor beta chains below, sequenced in a study of blood T cell repertoires in COVID-19. This table comes from immunoSEQ multiplex PCR, and its TCRdb copy is limited to in-frame clones, with some not included. The table shows 130,000 or so clones, with around nine tenths occurring only once. Sequencing was carried out using peripheral blood. All receptors come from a woman aged 45-60 years with acute or convalescent COVID-19.

The chain combines TRBV7-8 with TRBJ2-1; D not certain. The germline V and J ends were trimmed by 4 bases and 0 bases, with 4 bases remaining between them. CDR1 is SGHVS, CDR2 FQNEAQ, per germline. This CDR3 contains 13 residues. Here the CDR3 reads CASSYSSYNEQFF. The CDR3 DNA reads TGTGCCAGCAGCTACAGCTCCTACAATGAGCAGTTCTTC.

The rearrangement joins TRBV7-6 to TRBJ2-7; 9 bases match TRBD1. The V and J ends lost 5 bases and 3 bases, in that order; junction bases with no gene match: 8. The CDR3 is 15 amino acids. The germline CDR1 and CDR2 sequences are SGHVS and FNYEAQ. The CDR3 protein is CASSRAGTGSYEQYF. CDR3 DNA sequence: TGTGCCAGCAGCCGGGCAGGGACAGGGAGCTACGAGCAGTACTTC. Full variable domain (remainder filled in from reference TRBV7-6 and TRBJ2-7): GAGVSQSPRYKVTKRGQDVALRCDPISGHVSLYWYRQALGQGPEFLTYFNYEAQQDKSGLPNDRFSAERPEGSISTLTIQRTEQRDSAMYRCASSRAGTGSYEQYFGPGTRLTVT.

This chain links TRBV5-4 with TRBJ1-5, with TRBD1 matching 7 bases. There are 14 residues in the CDR3. Germline V lookup: CDR1 SGHNT, CDR2 YYREEE (reference sequence). V trimming: 1 base; J trimming: 2 bases; junction bases outside the gene matches: 0. The CDR3, as DNA: TGTGCCAGCAGCTTGCAGGGGGGCAATCAGCCCCAGCATTTT. It codes for CASSLQGGNQPQHF.